Each of the 20 T cell receptor beta chains below was sequenced from the same sample in a study of blood T cell repertoires in COVID-19. Using immunoSEQ multiplex PCR, the repertoire was profiled, and TCRdb retains in-frame clones only, with some absent. The repertoire has under 250,000 clones, around three quarters of them found once; the top ten carry roughly 6.7%. The sequenced sample was peripheral blood. The receptor set was obtained from a woman between 70 and 85 years old with acute or convalescent COVID-19.

This chain joins TRBV3-1 (or the pseudogene TRBV3-2) and TRBJ2-3, with D perhaps TRBD1 (5 bases). V was pared by 4 bases and J by 5 bases, with 13 bases between. The CDR3 contains 14 residues. Germline CDR1 is LGHDT and CDR2 is YNNKEL (reference sequence). The CDR3 bases are TGTGCCAGCAGCCGGGGCGGTGGGATAGATACGCAGTATTTT. It is translated as CASSRGGGIDTQYF.

V is TRBV7-7 and J is TRBJ2-3, with unresolved D. The CDR3 is made up of 14 amino acids. Germline assignment: CDR1 SSHAT and CDR2 FNYEAQ (reference sequence). Trimming removed 2 bases at V and 5 bases at J, with 11 bases between. The CDR3, as DNA: TGTGCCAGCAGCTTATTCGGTATTCGAGATACGCAGTATTTT. Protein sequence: CASSLFGIRDTQYF.

The gene calls are TRBV7-8 and TRBJ1-3; tentatively, D is TRBD1 (6 bases). This CDR3 is built from 14 residues. With 3 bases removed from V and 2 bases from J, the gap between germline ends came to 8 bases. Germline V CDR1 and CDR2: SGHVS, FQNEAQ. CDR3 DNA sequence: TGTGCCAGCAGCTTCGCAGGGGCTGGAAACACCATATATTTT. It encodes CASSFAGAGNTIYF.

V gene TRBV18 combines with J gene TRBJ1-1, with 10 bases matching TRBD1. After removal of 3 bases from V and 5 bases from J, the junction contained 6 bases not matched to a gene. CDR3 length: 15 residues. Per germline, CDR1 KGHSH and CDR2 LQKENI. The chain's CDR3 is CASSPGQGVSTEAFF. The CDR3 DNA sequence: TGTGCCAGCTCACCCGGACAGGGGGTATCTACTGAAGCTTTCTTT.

The chain is built from TRBV7-2 and TRBJ1-1; D might be TRBD1 (5 bases). Germline lookup yields CDR1 SGHTA and CDR2 FQGNSA. This CDR3 contains 15 residues. V dropped 5 bases and J dropped 3 bases, with 16 bases sitting between them. This CDR3 is CASSPVRGGDTEAFF. Here the CDR3 DNA reads TGTGCCAGCAGCCCCGTCCGGGGGGGTGACACTGAAGCTTTCTTT.

There are a few counts of this clone. V and J are TRBV3-1 (or the pseudogene TRBV3-2) and TRBJ1-1; D is perhaps TRBD1 (5 bases). Germline V gene lookup returns CDR1 LGHDT and CDR2 YNNKEL (reference sequence). The CDR3 extends over 16 amino acids. With 4 bases removed from V and 5 bases from J, the gap between germline ends came to 20 bases. CDR3 sequence (DNA): TGTGCCAGCAGCCTAGGGGAGGGCGCGGGAGAGACTGAAGCTTTCTTT. Translated, it gives CASSLGEGAGETEAFF.

The chain carries TRBV24-1 and TRBJ2-5; 7 bases match TRBD1. The CDR3 sequence is 13 residues long. Germline V gene sequence: CDR1 KGHDR, CDR2 SFDVKD. J was trimmed by 4 bases and V by 2 bases; bases with no gene match: 0. CDR3 protein: CATSDYRGETQYF. The CDR3 bases are TGTGCCACCAGTGATTACAGGGGAGAGACCCAGTACTTC.

This clone was recorded once. The V gene is TRBV7-8, the J gene TRBJ2-7; TRBD1 agrees at 8 bases. The CDR3 sequence is 15 residues long. The germline CDR1 and CDR2 sequences are SGHVS and FQNEAQ. Trimming removed 4 bases from V and 5 bases from J; junction bases left unmatched: 10. CDR3 region: CASSSGQGGRNEQYF. The CDR3 nucleotides read TGTGCCAGCAGCTCCGGACAGGGAGGAAGGAACGAGCAGTACTTC.

The chain employs TRBV27 and TRBJ1-5, with a tentative D call TRBD1 (6 bases). The CDR3 consists of 13 residues. Germline V gene lookup returns CDR1 MNHEY and CDR2 SMNVEV (reference sequence). Trimming cost V 5 bases and J 4 bases, with 9 bases left between them. This CDR3 reads CASSGQMNQPQHF. The CDR3, as DNA: TGTGCCAGCAGTGGACAGATGAATCAGCCCCAGCATTTT.

The rearrangement joins TRBV5-1 to TRBJ1-1; perhaps TRBD1 as D (5 bases). Germline loops: CDR1 SGHRS, CDR2 YFSETQ. The ends were cut back, 0 bases at V and 5 bases at J, with 11 bases in the middle. The CDR3 has 14 amino acids. The DNA for the CDR3 is TGCGCCAGCAGCTTGGAAGCAGGGAAGACTGAAGCTTTCTTT. Its translation: CASSLEAGKTEAFF.

The chain has TRBV10-2 and TRBJ2-1, with a possible D match to TRBD1 (5 bases). V gave up 2 bases and J gave up 8 bases, with 10 bases separating them. This CDR3 is 13 amino acids long. Looked up from germline, CDR1 is WSHSY and CDR2 is SAAADI. As DNA, the CDR3 is TGCGCCAGCAGTGAGGCCAGGGCCTATGAGCAGTTCTTC. It translates to CASSEARAYEQFF.

The genes are TRBV15 and TRBJ2-3; TRBD2 might be the D (5 bases). Between the trimmed V and J ends, which lost 4 bases and 5 bases, there was a span of 10 bases. In germline, CDR1 is LNHNV, CDR2 YYDKDF (reference sequence). The CDR3 has 13 amino acids. CDR3: CATSTGEGDTQYF. CDR3 in DNA: TGTGCCACCAGCACTGGAGAGGGAGATACGCAGTATTTT.

V usage is TRBV6-5 and J usage is TRBJ1-2; possible D gene TRBD1, 6 bases. The V end lost 7 bases, the J end lost 8 bases, and 17 bases lay between the germline ends. The CDR3 has 13 amino acids. The germline V gene has CDR1 MNHEY and CDR2 SVGAGI. The CDR3 is CASTPTGPGGYTF. The CDR3 DNA sequence: TGTGCCAGCACCCCGACAGGCCCGGGGGGCTACACCTTC.

The chain couples TRBV24-1 to TRBJ2-7; 8 nucleotides line up with TRBD1. Germline trimming cut 6 bases from V and 3 bases from J; bases unmatched to any gene: 6. CDR1 is KGHDR, CDR2 SFDVKD, per germline. There are 14 residues in the CDR3. The CDR3 region has the DNA TGTGCCACCAGTTTTACGGACAGGGTCTACGAGCAGTACTTC. Protein: CATSFTDRVYEQYF.

This clone was detected only once. This rearrangement joins TRBV5-1 to TRBJ2-5, with TRBD1 matching over 9 bases. The CDR3 is 15 amino acids. The junction had 12 bases not matched to a gene; V was cut back by 7 bases and J by 5 bases. Per germline, CDR1 SGHRS and CDR2 YFSETQ. The CDR3 region has the DNA TGCGCCAGCGAAAGAGACACAGGGGGCGGGGAGACCCAGTACTTC. Translating it yields CASERDTGGGETQYF.

V gene TRBV3-1 (or the pseudogene TRBV3-2) combines with J gene TRBJ1-6; D call uncertain. V dropped 7 bases and J dropped 5 bases, with 15 bases sitting between them. The CDR3 has 15 amino acids. In germline, CDR1 is LGHDT, CDR2 YNNKEL (reference sequence). The CDR3 sequence is CASKHGEANNSPLHF. CDR3 nucleotides: TGTGCCAGCAAACATGGGGAGGCGAATAATTCACCCCTCCACTTT.

The rearrangement joins TRBV6-5 to TRBJ1-2; maybe TRBD1 (5 bases). This CDR3 has 15 residues. The V end lost 6 bases, the J end lost 7 bases, and 21 bases lay between the germline ends. Germline CDR1 MNHEY, CDR2 SVGAGI. The CDR3 DNA reads TGTGCCAGCAGCCTCTTGGGAGGGGAAGTGCGTGGCTACACCTTC. Translation: CASSLLGGEVRGYTF.

The chain employs TRBV7-2 and TRBJ2-2, with a possible D match to TRBD2 (6 bases). Deletions cut 0 bases from V and 6 bases from J, with 8 bases between. Germline values: CDR1 SGHTA, CDR2 FQGNSA. This CDR3 region has 14 residues. In DNA form, the CDR3 reads TGTGCCAGCAGCTTAGCGGGGGGTGCCGGGGAGCTGTTTTTT. This translates into CASSLAGGAGELFF. Drawing the rest from reference TRBV7-2 and TRBJ2-2, the complete variable domain is GAGVSQSPSNKVTEKGKDVELRCDPISGHTALYWYRQSLGQGLEFLIYFQGNSAPDKSGLPSDRFSAERTGGSVSTLTIQRTQQEDSAVYLCASSLAGGAGELFFGEGSRLTVL.

This clone was detected only a few times. This sequence joins TRBV9 and TRBJ2-7, with D maybe TRBD1 (5 bases). The CDR3 is 13 amino acids. The germline V and J ends were trimmed by 8 bases and 0 bases, with 12 bases remaining between them. Germline CDR1 SGDLS, CDR2 YYNGEE. The CDR3 is CARTQGCSYEQYV. CDR3 nucleotide sequence: TGTGCCAGAACTCAGGGTTGCTCCTACGAGCAGTACGTC.

The chain is built from TRBV10-3 and TRBJ2-5; the D gene is possibly TRBD1 (6 bases). Trimming took 4 bases from V and 1 from J, leaving 10 bases between them. The germline V gene encodes CDR1 ENHRY and CDR2 SYGVKD. The CDR3 spans 14 residues. The CDR3 is CAISGGGVQETQYF. CDR3 bases: TGTGCCATCAGTGGAGGGGGAGTCCAAGAGACCCAGTACTTC.